This T cell receptor (beta chain) was obtained from a study of regulatory T cells in long-lasting Graves disease. Study observations and caveats: Lower TCR diversity was seen in persistent Graves' patients than in newly diagnosed ones. In persistent patients, shared public clonotypes (about 2,800) outnumbered those in new patients (about 1,000).

Through Arm-PCR of CDR3 regions and iRepertoire HTBI primers, TCR beta libraries were built. In the authors' workflow: From all samples, identification returned over 11 TRBJ and approximately 63 TRBV segments. MiXCR, run by TCRdb on the multiplex PCR reads, gives a single entry per CDR3 protein. The authors' filters were not applied to this entry. The profile covers 430,000 or so distinct CDR3 sequences, with about 21% appearing a single time and roughly 13% taken by the ten largest. Indicated time point: persistent/refractory GD, antithyroid drugs over 5 years with positive TRAb. RNA extracted from PBMCs served as the sequencing template. Around 9 milliliters of peripheral blood went into EDTA tubes. This clonotype was recorded at least ten times. Its antigen is as yet unknown. Sequences were derived from peripheral blood mononuclear cells (PBMCs), sampled when the disease was refractory, from a patient treated with antithyroid drugs. This receptor was obtained from a female donor with Graves disease.

CDR3 bases: TGTGCCAGCAGCCAGAGGGGGGAGCAGTACTTC. Protein: CASSQRGEQYF. The chain recombines TRBV3-1 with TRBJ2-7, with a tentative D call TRBD1 (6 bases). The germline V and J ends were trimmed by 3 bases and 7 bases, with 7 bases remaining between them. The CDR3 is made up of 11 amino acids. Germline assignment: CDR1 LGHDT and CDR2 YNNKEL (reference sequence).